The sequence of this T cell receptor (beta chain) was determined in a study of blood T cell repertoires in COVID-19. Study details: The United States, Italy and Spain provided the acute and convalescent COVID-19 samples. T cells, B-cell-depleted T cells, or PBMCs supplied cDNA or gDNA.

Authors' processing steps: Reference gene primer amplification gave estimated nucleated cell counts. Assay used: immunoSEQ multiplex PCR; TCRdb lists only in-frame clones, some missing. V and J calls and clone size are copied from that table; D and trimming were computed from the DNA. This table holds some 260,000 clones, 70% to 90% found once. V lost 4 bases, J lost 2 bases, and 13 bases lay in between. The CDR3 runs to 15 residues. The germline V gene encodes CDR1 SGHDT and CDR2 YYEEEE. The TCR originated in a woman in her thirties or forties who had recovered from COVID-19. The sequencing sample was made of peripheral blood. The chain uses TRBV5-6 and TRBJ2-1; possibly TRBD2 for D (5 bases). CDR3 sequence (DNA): TGTGCCAGCAGCCTAACCGCGGGCCCCTACAATGAGCAGTTCTTC. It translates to CASSLTAGPYNEQFF.